The text below deals with one T cell receptor (beta chain). Its target is unknown. TCR beta CDR3 amplification used RNA transcripts. The first round was an RT-PCR with HTBI primers, and the second round was a multiplex PCR. From the multiplex PCR reads, TCRdb called clonotypes with MiXCR, one entry per CDR3 protein. Found here are hundreds of thousands of distinct CDR3 sequences, 45% of them singletons; the top ten hold about 45%. From germline, CDR1 is SNHLY and CDR2 FYNNEI. Deletions cut 9 bases from V and 0 bases from J, with 9 bases between. The length of the CDR3 is 14 residues. This specimen belongs to a study of Graves' ophthalmopathy and Graves' hyperthyroidism. Study-wide results and caveats: Blood also harbored most expanded thyroid clonotypes above 0.001 frequency.

Ophthalmopathy-affected donors exhibited moderate-to-severe activity, CAS ≥3, NOSPECS ≥4, and duration under 3 months. Exclusion applied to patients with other autoimmune diseases, uncontrolled infections, pregnancy or lactation. Thyroid ultrasound, orbital computed tomography, TRAb, serum thyroxine and clinical symptoms formed the basis of diagnosis. The receptor comes from an adult man with Graves' ophthalmopathy. The V gene is TRBV2, the J gene TRBJ1-6, with no clear D. Material for sequencing was peripheral blood. CDR3 in amino acids: CASHDSSYNSPLHF. The CDR3, as DNA: TGTGCCAGTCATGATAGCTCCTATAATTCACCCCTCCACTTT. Variable domain in full (rest from reference TRBV2 and TRBJ1-6): EPEVTQTPSHQVTQMGQEVILRCVPISNHLYFYWYRQILGQKVEFLVSFYNNEISEKSEIFDDQFSVERPDGSNFTLKIRSTKLEDSAMYFCASHDSSYNSPLHFGNGTRLTVT.